The rows below give T cell receptor beta chains drawn from one sample of a study of T cell changes during pregnancy in multiple sclerosis. Clones were read by immunoSEQ multiplex PCR, and TCRdb kept only the in-frame ones, dropping some. The sample shows 68,000 or so clones, more than 80% of them seen only once. The starting material was peripheral blood, obtained in the second trimester of pregnancy. The receptor source for this set is a female donor with multiple sclerosis, enrolled in a pregnancy study. The CDR3 runs from the conserved cysteine through the conserved F or W. D genes are given only for firm matches. Some rows mark clone size as missing; the rest say once, few, many or name a class of expanded clone.

j_call d_call clone_size v_call cdr3_nt cdr3_aa
TRBJ1-2 TRBD1 . TRBV29-1 TGCAGCGTTCGGACGGGGACAGCGTACTATGGCTACACCTTC CSVRTGTAYYGYTF
TRBJ2-3 TRBD2 . TRBV6-4 TGTGCCAGCAGTGCGGCGGGGGGGCCCACAGATACGCAGTATTTT CASSAAGGPTDTQYF
TRBJ2-5 TRBD2 . TRBV4-2 TGTGCCAGCAGCCAGAGCGGGGAGAGGGAGACCCAGTACTTC CASSQSGERETQYF
TRBJ2-5 . . TRBV15 TGTGCCACCAGCGAAGCCCAAGAGACCCAGTACTTC CATSEAQETQYF
TRBJ1-3 . . TRBV6-5 TGTGCCAGCAGTTTAGGGGACAACTCTGGAAACACCATATATTTT CASSLGDNSGNTIYF
TRBJ1-1 . . TRBV2 TGTGCCGGCGGGGCCCTCATGAACACTGAAGCTTTCTTT CAGGALMNTEAFF
TRBJ2-7 . . TRBV27 TGTGCCAGCACCCCCTTCTCCCGGTCTTACTCCTACGAGCAGTACTTC CASTPFSRSYSYEQYF
TRBJ2-3 . once TRBV7-2 TGTGCCAGCAGTATTAGCGGCTCCGCGGATACGCAGTATTTT CASSISGSADTQYF
TRBJ2-2 TRBD2 . TRBV19 TGTGCCAGTGGAACGGGGAGGGACACCGGGGAGCTGTTTTTT CASGTGRDTGELFF
TRBJ2-7 . . TRBV7-2 TGTGCCAGCAGCCTCCCGGGGGGCCGACCTTACGAGCAGTACTTC CASSLPGGRPYEQYF
TRBJ2-2 TRBD1 . TRBV29-1 TGCAGCTTCGGACAGGGGGCTGCACCGAACACCGGGGAGCTGTTTTTT CSFGQGAAPNTGELFF
TRBJ1-6 . . TRBV7-3 TGTGCCAGCAGCTTAGGTGCCAGCGCGAGTCGTCCCCTCCACTTT CASSLGASASRPLHF
TRBJ1-2 . . TRBV4-3 TGCGCCAGCAGCCAAGGCGCGGTCCTTCTAATACCCAACTATGGCTACACCTTC CASSQGAVLLIPNYGYTF
TRBJ2-1 . . TRBV9 TGTGCCAGCAGCGTATGGGAGGCTACGTACAATGAGCAGTTCTTC CASSVWEATYNEQFF
TRBJ2-2 TRBD2 . TRBV10-2 TGCGCCAGCACCACATCGGCGGGGGGAGTCTACACCGGGGAGCTGTTTTTT CASTTSAGGVYTGELFF
TRBJ1-1 . . TRBV25-1 TGTGCCAGCAGTGGTCAGGGGTTCACTGAAGCTTTCTTT CASSGQGFTEAFF
TRBJ2-1 TRBD2 . TRBV7-2 TGTGCCAGCAGCTTATGGCGGGGGGCCGGGTATGAGCAGTTCTTC CASSLWRGAGYEQFF
TRBJ1-1 TRBD1 . TRBV29-1 TGCAGCGTCCGACAGGGTCCGGCTGAAGCTTTCTTT CSVRQGPAEAFF
TRBJ1-1 . . TRBV6-4 TGTGCCAGCAGTACATCGCGGACGGCGGGCTCTGAAGCTTTCTTT CASSTSRTAGSEAFF
TRBJ1-1 TRBD1 . TRBV5-4 TGTGCCAGCAGCTTGGGGAGGGGGCGGACTGAAGCTTTCTTT CASSLGRGRTEAFF
TRBJ1-4 TRBD1 . TRBV5-6 TGTGCCAGCAGCTCGTCCCGGGACAGGGGGCGCGGAGAAAAACTGTTTTTT CASSSSRDRGRGEKLFF
TRBJ2-7 . . TRBV30 TGTGCCTGGACCGTACCGGGGAGGCCGGCTAACCCTCTATCCCTCTACTTC CAWTVPGRPANPLSLYF
TRBJ1-3 . . TRBV19 TGTGCCAGTACCATTCTACAGGGCCTCTCTGGAAACACCATATATTTT CASTILQGLSGNTIYF
TRBJ2-2 . . TRBV7-9 TGTGCCAGCAGTCTGACAGCCACCGGGGAGCTGTTTTTT CASSLTATGELFF
TRBJ2-3 TRBD2 few TRBV6-4 TGTGCCAGCAGTGCCGCGGGGGGGCAGGGAGATACGCAGTATTTT CASSAAGGQGDTQYF
TRBJ1-5 . . TRBV5-4 TGTGCCAGCAGCCGGTCCTCTACAGGCCCAGTACGGCCCCAGCATTTT CASSRSSTGPVRPQHF
TRBJ1-2 . . TRBV19 TGTGCCAGTAGTATGACGGGGGGGGACTATGGCTACACCTTC CASSMTGGDYGYTF
TRBJ1-1 . . TRBV7-3 TGTGCCAGCAGCCCGGCCCCCGGGGACACTGAAGCTTTCTTT CASSPAPGDTEAFF
TRBJ1-1 . . TRBV18 TGTGCCAGCTCTCCTTTGACTGAAGCTTTCTTT CASSPLTEAFF
TRBJ2-1 TRBD2 . TRBV7-2 TGTGCCAGCAGCTCAGGAGGACTAGCGGGGGGCCTTACCTACAATGAGCAGTTCTTC CASSSGGLAGGLTYNEQFF
TRBJ1-2 . . TRBV6-6 TGTGCCAGCACCAAAGGGGGGGATGGCTACACCTTC CASTKGGDGYTF
TRBJ2-7 . . TRBV9 TGTGCCAGCAGCGTAGAGGGAAGACAGGCGAGTTTGTACTTC CASSVEGRQASLYF
TRBJ2-3 . . TRBV6-6 TGTGCCAGCAGTTACTCCAGCGTCACAGATACGCAGTATTTT CASSYSSVTDTQYF
TRBJ1-2 . . TRBV7-3 TGTGCCAGCAGCTTAAATTCGGACATAGAGTATGGCTACACCTTC CASSLNSDIEYGYTF
TRBJ1-1 . . TRBV19 TGTGCCAGTAGTATTACAACGAACACTGAAGCTTTCTTT CASSITTNTEAFF
TRBJ1-1 TRBD1 once TRBV19 TGTGCCAGTAGTACCAGACAGGGAGACACTGAAGCTTTCTTT CASSTRQGDTEAFF
TRBJ1-2 . . TRBV4-2 TGTGCCAGCAGCAACAGCCTTCTGCAGGACTATGGCTACACCTTC CASSNSLLQDYGYTF
TRBJ1-2 TRBD1 . TRBV7-9 TGTGCCAGCAGCTTAGCTTCGACAGGGCCTGGCTACACCTTC CASSLASTGPGYTF
TRBJ1-2 . . TRBV4-2 TGTGCCAGCAGCCAGCAGGGTAACTATGGCTACACCTTC CASSQQGNYGYTF
TRBJ1-1 . . TRBV9 TGTGCCAGCAGCACCCAGGTCGGACTCCGAACCACTGAAGCTTTCTTT CASSTQVGLRTTEAFF
TRBJ2-5 . . TRBV9 TGTGCCAGCAGCGTAGGACTCGATAACGCTGCGATTTACGAGACCCAGTACTTC CASSVGLDNAAIYETQYF
TRBJ1-5 . few TRBV6-6 TGTGCCAGCAGTTACCGCTCGACATTGTCTCTACAGCCCCAGCATTTT CASSYRSTLSLQPQHF
TRBJ1-5 . . TRBV19 TGTGCCAGTAGTCTGAACGGAGAAAATCAGCCCCAGCATTTT CASSLNGENQPQHF
TRBJ2-1 TRBD2 . TRBV7-2 TGTGCCAGCAGGCCAGGCGGGGGCTACAATGAGCAGTTCTTC CASRPGGGYNEQFF
TRBJ2-3 TRBD2 once TRBV11-2 TGTGCCAGCAGCTCGGGGGGCACGGGACTAGGGCTCGATACGCAGTATTTT CASSSGGTGLGLDTQYF
TRBJ1-2 . . TRBV7-8 TGTGCCAGCAGCTTAACCGGGAATGGCTACACCTTC CASSLTGNGYTF
TRBJ1-1 . . TRBV6-5 TGTGCCAGCAGTTACTCTAGGGGCACTGAAGCTTTCTTT CASSYSRGTEAFF
TRBJ2-1 . . TRBV4-3 TGCGCCAGCAGCCAAGATCCTGGTCAGAGGTCAATGGAGCAGTTCTTC CASSQDPGQRSMEQFF
TRBJ2-7 . . TRBV7-6 TGTGCCAGCAGCCTTCACCCGGGACATGCCTCCTACGAGCAGTACTTC CASSLHPGHASYEQYF
TRBJ2-6 . few TRBV19 TGTGCCAGCGAAAGGTGGGCCGGGGCCAACGTCCTGACTTTC CASERWAGANVLTF